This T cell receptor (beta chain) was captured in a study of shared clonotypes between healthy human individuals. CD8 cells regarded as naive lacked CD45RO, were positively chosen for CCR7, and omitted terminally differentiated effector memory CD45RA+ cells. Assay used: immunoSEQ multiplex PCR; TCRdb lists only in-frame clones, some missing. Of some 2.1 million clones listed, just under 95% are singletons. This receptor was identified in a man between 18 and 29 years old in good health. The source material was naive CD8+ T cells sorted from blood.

As DNA, the CDR3 is TGTGCCAGCAGGGGGACCGGGACAGGGCTGTACGAGCAGTACTTC. Translating gives CASRGTGTGLYEQYF. The chain joins TRBV27 to TRBJ2-7; 9 nucleotides line up with TRBD1. V gave up 6 bases and J gave up 4 bases; unmatched junction bases: 10. The length of the CDR3 is 15 residues. Germline V gene sequence: CDR1 MNHEY, CDR2 SMNVEV (reference sequence).